Included here is one T cell receptor beta chain sequence, with context. The antigen it recognizes is unknown. No clone much larger than this one lies a single base away; base qualities are absent. This specimen belongs to a study of cytomegalovirus exposure and HLA in healthy donors (dated by TCRdb to 2016 to 2017). Notes on the research overall: In an earlier analysis of some 550 of the donors, under 300 Gb of sequence data and 90 million to 130 million unique TCR beta sequences from 150 million to 200 million T cells were reported. Approximately 300 gigabases of sequencing data and approximately 85 million unique TCR sequences were included in an early release covering roughly 700 HLA-typed donors. Of the 300 to 400 genotyped donors, roughly 85% fell in the genetic ancestry cluster associated with self-reported Caucasian donors. The study aimed to test whether signatures of past pathogen exposure could be identified by cataloging public T cell receptors. The study used immunosequencing to profile the T cell repertoires of several hundred subjects and linked those repertoires to cytomegalovirus serostatus. A separate validation cohort of roughly 120 different subjects was used in addition to the 666-subject first cohort. To predict cytomegalovirus infection status, the study combined high-throughput TCR immunosequencing, statistical association of individual TCRs with disease status, and machine learning. In a later analysis, previously published TCR beta repertoires from about 670 donors were re-analyzed and high-resolution HLA genotyping was added so that TCR occurrence patterns could be studied. The later analysis used no new phenotypic data to find candidate immune exposures, relying instead on TCR beta sequences and their occurrence across donors. An earlier analysis of 587 of the donors used high-throughput TCR beta sequencing to judge whether each TCR beta V gene segment behaved as functional or pseudogenic. Donor age, sex, ethnicity and CMV serostatus were compiled together with the repertoire data. Genome-wide SNP genotypes for about three fifths of the roughly 670 donors were used in a later genetic analysis, which treated that subset as a discovery cohort. Every repertoire in the discovery cohort had been generated on one and the same sequencing platform. Both class I and class II loci were covered by HLA typing, at four-digit resolution. The number of donors typed differed by locus, with 629-630 for A, B, C, DRB1 and DQB1, around 500 for DQA1, approximately 580 for DPA1, and about 450 for DPB1. Roughly 5 DR-DQ haplotypes were handled as single units for association and clustering, since linkage in the cohort was strong. Across about 370 genotyped donors of the cohort, an average of approximately 220,000 unique TCR beta nucleotide sequences per donor were sequenced, and 15% to 20% of those sequences were non-productive. Paper-wide results and their limitations: A few of the identified cytomegalovirus-associated TCR beta chains were confirmed in vitro to be specific for cytomegalovirus antigens. Most CMV-associated TCR beta chains appeared to be HLA-restricted in a later analysis, and the HLA associations seemed to be driven largely by CMV exposure. The cohort was sequenced for TCR beta chains only, and without alpha or paired-chain data the features that could be detected were limited. A further reported finding was that TCR beta sequences accurately predicted the HLA-A and HLA-B alleles for most subjects in the first cohort. According to a later genetic analysis, donors in an Asian-associated ancestry cluster had fewer N-insertions in productive TCRs than the approximately 690-donor mean. For the cohort, immune exposure information was limited to CMV serostatus. Because counts were too low, 15 to 20 rarely observed V segments, including chromosome 9 orphons, were excluded from the earlier analysis of several hundred of the donors. The classifier was reported to diagnose cytomegalovirus status with high specificity and sensitivity in both the original and validation cohorts. A cluster of highly shared sequence variants was judged likely to be a technical artifact of the sequencing pipeline. When HLA alleles, especially DR and DQ, strongly co-occurred, TCR associations were difficult to assign to individual alleles. Because HLA typing was unavailable for some donors at each locus, only the typed subset was used in association tests. Some IMGT-functional V segments, including TRBV6-2 and TRBV6-3, could not be told apart with the 87-base-pair reads, so those segments were excluded. Roughly uniform sequencing depth across donors was assumed in presence/absence analyses, although this assumption may not hold. Most TCR sequences were observed very rarely across donors, whereas some public TCRs were present in many individuals. A total of some 180 TCR beta chains were listed by the study as associated with cytomegalovirus. A later analysis associated 17,000 or so TCR beta sequences with specific HLA alleles at a false discovery rate of 0.05. In an earlier analysis of approximately 600 of the donors, most TCR beta V segments were observed in productive rearrangements about 87% or about 30% of the time, broadly matching IMGT annotations. A later analysis found that TCR association rates varied across HLA loci, with DRB1 alleles showing the most associated TCRs and HLA-C alleles the fewest. Compared with equally common non-associated chains, HLA-associated TCR beta chains in a later analysis were more clonally expanded and had lower generation probabilities. It was suggested by the authors that the approach could potentially be generalized to other disease states and immunological phenotypes. Several of the top co-occurrence clusters appeared to be linked to parvovirus B19, influenza, CMV and Epstein-Barr virus, according to a later analysis. A later genetic analysis associated a missense DCLRE1C variant with V-gene and J-gene trimming of TCR beta chains, and an independent cohort replicated the association. Linkage disequilibrium might explain the correlated functional status among segregating V segments, but an unknown experimental factor could not be ruled out.

The cohort comprised hundreds of healthy bone marrow donors. All cohort members were sampled while nominally healthy, although unrecorded immune exposures were likely present. The donor tested CMV seropositive, placing the donor among the 310 or so seropositive members of the cohort. Every donor gave a peripheral blood sample, and the peripheral blood mononuclear cells from that sample were used for TCR beta sequencing. Genomic DNA extraction from the blood cell samples was performed with the Qiagen DNeasy Blood Extraction Kit. From the cysteine up to the phenylalanine, the CDR3 has a length of 15 residues. Only the CDR3 DNA stays, 45 bases, in frame from base 1. V and J are trimmed by 3 bases and 8 bases, and the gene matches miss 7 bases of the junction. CDR1 and CDR2 are read off the germline V gene as KGHSH and LQKENI. The library relied on the immunoSEQ multiplex PCR assay. A mixture of 60 forward primers for TCR Vbeta segments and 13 reverse primers for TCR Jbeta segments was used in the multiplex PCR. A multiplex PCR assay on genomic DNA amplified the CDR3 region of rearranged TCR beta genes. On the Illumina HiSeq System, the amplified TCR beta libraries were sequenced as 87-base-pair reads. Under the source paper's analysis protocol: In a later analysis, around 80 million unique TCR beta chains were counted across the 690 or so repertoires, and roughly 11 million of these chains were shared by at least two donors. Raw reads were error-corrected and collapsed into unique sequences with a nearest-neighbor algorithm that merged closely related sequences to remove PCR and sequencing errors. Alignment of CDR3 sequences to IMGT reference sequences was used to assign V, D and J gene segments. For a sequence to be retained, at least a six-nucleotide match to both a V gene segment and a J gene segment was required. Rearrangements were classified as productive when the CDR3 lacked stop codons and remained in frame with V and J, and all other rearrangements were classified as non-productive. Following IMGT convention, CDR3 was defined as the stretch from the second conserved V-encoded cysteine up to the conserved J-encoded phenylalanine. The earlier analysis of more than 450 of the donors excluded sequences that lacked an unambiguous match to a single V gene segment. An earlier analysis of some 500 of the donors classified V segments as functional when productive rearrangements were above 56.7% and as segregating when the standard deviation between donors was above 5%. A statistical classification framework was developed to diagnose cytomegalovirus status using the catalog of TCR beta chain sequences. V and J gene assignment, in a later analysis, came from comparing TCR nucleotide sequences with IMGT/GENE-DB human TR gene sequences. Using the TCRdist pipeline, a later analysis assigned CDR3 sequences along with most-parsimonious VDJ recombination scenarios. A later analysis defined each TCR beta chain by its CDR3 amino acid sequence plus V-gene family, and excluded reads lacking a unique V-gene family. To address suspected cross-contamination and a sequencing artifact, a later analysis removed 592 highly shared, low-generation-probability nucleotide sequences. For each public chain, a later analysis derived a clonal expansion index from normalized ranks of inferred template counts within each repertoire. Generation probabilities in a later analysis came from a VDJ recombination model fitted to out-of-frame rearrangements, and those results were checked against IGoR. Hypergeometric tests were used in a later analysis to score TCR-TCR, TCR-HLA and TCR-CMV co-occurrence, with a repertoire-size bias correction applied to the TCR pairs. To estimate false discovery rates, a later analysis permuted the HLA or CMV assignments 20 times. A later analysis grouped co-occurring TCRs with DBSCAN, adding TCRdist sequence similarity when clustering within HLA-allele-positive subsets. Repertoires with fewer than 30,000 or more than 120,000 public chains were left out of co-occurrence clustering, as were five repertoires with anomalous nucleotide sharing. TCRdb's version of the immuneACCESS table is confined to in-frame rearrangements and falls short of the full clone set. An unresolved V gene accounts for under half of the shortfall where checked; the remainder is of unknown origin. The DNA gave D and trimming, while V, J and clone size come from that table. Here the sample has 100,000 or so clones; around 80% occur a single time. Of the sample, 3% to 4% is held by the ten largest clones.

Material for sequencing was PBMCs. The rearranged chain carries TRBV18 and TRBJ2-1; 10 central nucleotides agree with TRBD2. The sequence was collected from a woman between 50 and 59 years old in good health and CMV-seropositive. The CDR3 amino acid sequence is: CASSPSGRALDEQFF. The DNA reads as follows: TGTGCCAGCTCACCGAGCGGGAGGGCCTTGGATGAGCAGTTCTTC.